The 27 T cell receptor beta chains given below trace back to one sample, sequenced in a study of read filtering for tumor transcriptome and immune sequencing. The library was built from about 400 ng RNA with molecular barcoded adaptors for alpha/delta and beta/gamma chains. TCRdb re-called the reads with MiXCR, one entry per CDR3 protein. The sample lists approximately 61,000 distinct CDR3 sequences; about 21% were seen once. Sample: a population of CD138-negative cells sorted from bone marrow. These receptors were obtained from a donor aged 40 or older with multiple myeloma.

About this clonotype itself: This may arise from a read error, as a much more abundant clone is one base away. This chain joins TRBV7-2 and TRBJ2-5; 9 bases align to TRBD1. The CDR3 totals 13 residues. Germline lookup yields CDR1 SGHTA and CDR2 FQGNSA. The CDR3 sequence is CACRRTGVETQYF. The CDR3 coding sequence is TGTGCCTGCAGGAGGACAGGGGTTGAGACCCAGTACTTC.

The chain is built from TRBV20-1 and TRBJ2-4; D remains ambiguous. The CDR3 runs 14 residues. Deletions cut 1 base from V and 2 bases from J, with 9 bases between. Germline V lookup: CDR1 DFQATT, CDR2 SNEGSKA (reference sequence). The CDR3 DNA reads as TGCAGTGCTAGAGCGATCCTAACCAAAAACATTCAGTACTTC. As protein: CSARAILTKNIQYF.

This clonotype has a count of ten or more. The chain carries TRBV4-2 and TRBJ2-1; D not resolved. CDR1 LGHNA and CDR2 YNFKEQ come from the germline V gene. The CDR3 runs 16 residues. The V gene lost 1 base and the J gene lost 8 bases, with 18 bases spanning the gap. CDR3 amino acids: CASSQARPRSFDEQFF. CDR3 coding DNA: TGTGCCAGCAGCCAAGCTAGGCCCCGTTCCTTCGATGAGCAGTTCTTC.

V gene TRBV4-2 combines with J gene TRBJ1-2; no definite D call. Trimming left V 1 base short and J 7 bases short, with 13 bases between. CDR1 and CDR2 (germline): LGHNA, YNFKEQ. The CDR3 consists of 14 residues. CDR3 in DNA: TGTGCCAGCAGCCAAGTCTCCGGGGAAGGTGGCTACACCTTC. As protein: CASSQVSGEGGYTF.

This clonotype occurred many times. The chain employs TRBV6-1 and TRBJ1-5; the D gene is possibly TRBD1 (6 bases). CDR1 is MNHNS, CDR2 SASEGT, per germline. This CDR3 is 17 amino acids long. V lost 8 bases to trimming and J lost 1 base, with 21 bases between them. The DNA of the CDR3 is TGTGCCAGCCTCGGGGGGGCCCAAGTATACAGCAATCAGCCCCAGCATTTT. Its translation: CASLGGAQVYSNQPQHF.

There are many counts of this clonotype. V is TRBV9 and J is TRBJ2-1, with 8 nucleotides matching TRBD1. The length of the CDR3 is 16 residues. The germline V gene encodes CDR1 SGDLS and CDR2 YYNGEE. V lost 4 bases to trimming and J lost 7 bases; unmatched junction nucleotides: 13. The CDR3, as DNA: TGTGCCAGCAGCCCAGAAGGACAGGGAAAGAGGAATGAGCAGTTCTTC. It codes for CASSPEGQGKRNEQFF.

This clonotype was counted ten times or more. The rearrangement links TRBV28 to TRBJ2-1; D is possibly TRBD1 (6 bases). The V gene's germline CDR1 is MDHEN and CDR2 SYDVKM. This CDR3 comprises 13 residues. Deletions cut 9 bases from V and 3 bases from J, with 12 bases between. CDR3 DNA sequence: TGTGCCAGTACCGGGACATTCTACAATGAGCAGTTCTTC. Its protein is CASTGTFYNEQFF.

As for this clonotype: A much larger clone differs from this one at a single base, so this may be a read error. This CDR3 reads CASSVDRVLGTQYF. The CDR3 DNA follows: TGTGCCAGCAGCGTGGACAGGGTCCTAGGGACCCAGTACTTC. The V and J genes are TRBV7-2 and TRBJ2-5, with TRBD1 matching 8 bases. The CDR3 has 14 amino acids. Trimming removed 5 bases from V and 7 bases from J; junction bases left unmatched: 9. Germline values: CDR1 SGHTA, CDR2 FQGNSA.

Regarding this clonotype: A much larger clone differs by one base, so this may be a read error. In DNA form, the CDR3 reads TGCAGTGCTAGTCCTACAGTGCGCGAGCAGTACTTC. As protein: CSASPTVREQYF. This chain links TRBV20-1 with TRBJ2-7; D ambiguous. The CDR3 is 12 amino acids. V was clipped by 3 bases and J by 6 bases, with 12 bases between them. The germline gives CDR1 DFQATT, CDR2 SNEGSKA (reference sequence).

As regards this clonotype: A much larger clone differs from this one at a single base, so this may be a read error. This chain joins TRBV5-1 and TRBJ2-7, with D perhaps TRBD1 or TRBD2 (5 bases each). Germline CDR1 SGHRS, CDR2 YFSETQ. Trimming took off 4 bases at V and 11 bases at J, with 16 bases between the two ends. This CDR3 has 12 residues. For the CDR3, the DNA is TGCGCCAGCAGCCGATCATGGGGGTGGAAGTACTTC. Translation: CASSRSWGWKYF.

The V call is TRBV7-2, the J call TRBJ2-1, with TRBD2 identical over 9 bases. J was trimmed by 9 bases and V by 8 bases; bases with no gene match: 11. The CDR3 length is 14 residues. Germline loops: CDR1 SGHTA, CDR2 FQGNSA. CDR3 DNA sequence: TGTGCCAGCGCACTAGGTAGCGGGAGTCTTGAGCAGTTCTTC. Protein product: CASALGSGSLEQFF.

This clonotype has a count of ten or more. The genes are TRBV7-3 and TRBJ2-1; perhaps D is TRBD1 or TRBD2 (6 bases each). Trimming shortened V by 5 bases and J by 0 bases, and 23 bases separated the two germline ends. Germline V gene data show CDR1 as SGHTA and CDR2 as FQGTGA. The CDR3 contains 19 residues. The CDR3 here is CASSPRGLEGVASYNEQFF. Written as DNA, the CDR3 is TGTGCCAGCAGCCCAAGGGGACTGGAGGGGGTCGCCTCCTACAATGAGCAGTTCTTC.

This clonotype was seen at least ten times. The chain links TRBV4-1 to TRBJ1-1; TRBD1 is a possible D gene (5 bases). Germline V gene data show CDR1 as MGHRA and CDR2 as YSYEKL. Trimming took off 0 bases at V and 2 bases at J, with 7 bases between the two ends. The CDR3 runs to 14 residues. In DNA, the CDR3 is TGCGCCAGCAGCCAAGATGGGGGTAACACTGAAGCTTTCTTT. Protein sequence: CASSQDGGNTEAFF.

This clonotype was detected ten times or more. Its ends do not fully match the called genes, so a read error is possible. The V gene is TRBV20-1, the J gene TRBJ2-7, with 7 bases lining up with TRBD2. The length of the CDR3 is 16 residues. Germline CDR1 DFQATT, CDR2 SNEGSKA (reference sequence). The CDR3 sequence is CSAEAKGTTAGYEQHF. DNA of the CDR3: TGCAGTGCTGAAGCCAAGGGGACTACAGCGGGGTACGAGCAGCACTTC.

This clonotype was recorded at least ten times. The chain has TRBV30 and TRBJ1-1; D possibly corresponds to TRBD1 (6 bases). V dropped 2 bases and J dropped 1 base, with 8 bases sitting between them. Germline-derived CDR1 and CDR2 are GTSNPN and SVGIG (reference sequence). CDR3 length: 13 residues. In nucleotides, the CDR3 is TGTGCCTGGAGTATACAGGGGAACACTGAAGCTTTCTTT. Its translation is CAWSIQGNTEAFF.

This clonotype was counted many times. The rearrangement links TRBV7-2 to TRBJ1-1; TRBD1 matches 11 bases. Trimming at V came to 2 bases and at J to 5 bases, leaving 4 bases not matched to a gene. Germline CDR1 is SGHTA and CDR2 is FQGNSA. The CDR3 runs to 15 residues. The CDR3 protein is CASSLSGQGATEAFF. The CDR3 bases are TGTGCCAGCAGCTTATCAGGACAGGGGGCTACTGAAGCTTTCTTT.

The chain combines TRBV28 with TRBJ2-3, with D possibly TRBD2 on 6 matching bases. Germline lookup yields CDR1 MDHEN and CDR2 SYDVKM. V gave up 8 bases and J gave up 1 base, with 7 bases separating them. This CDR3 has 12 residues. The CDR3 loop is CASERGTDTQYF. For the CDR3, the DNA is TGTGCCAGCGAGCGGGGCACAGATACGCAGTATTTT. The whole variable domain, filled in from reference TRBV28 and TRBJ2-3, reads DVKVTQSSRYLVKRTGEKVFLECVQDMDHENMFWYRQDPGLGLRLIYFSYDVKMKEKGDIPEGYSVSREKKERFSLILESASTNQTSMYLCASERGTDTQYFGPGTRLTVL.

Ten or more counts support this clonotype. The CDR3 loop is CASSLTPGVNTEAFF. In nucleotides, the CDR3 is TGTGCCAGCAGCTTAACCCCAGGGGTGAACACTGAAGCTTTCTTT. J is TRBJ1-1 and V is TRBV7-6; TRBD1 might be the D (6 bases). Deletions cut 2 bases from V and 0 bases from J, with 10 bases between. CDR1 is SGHVS and CDR2 is FNYEAQ in the germline V gene. The CDR3 contains 15 residues. Variable domain in full (rest from reference TRBV7-6 and TRBJ1-1): GAGVSQSPRYKVTKRGQDVALRCDPISGHVSLYWYRQALGQGPEFLTYFNYEAQQDKSGLPNDRFSAERPEGSISTLTIQRTEQRDSAMYRCASSLTPGVNTEAFFGQGTRLTVV.

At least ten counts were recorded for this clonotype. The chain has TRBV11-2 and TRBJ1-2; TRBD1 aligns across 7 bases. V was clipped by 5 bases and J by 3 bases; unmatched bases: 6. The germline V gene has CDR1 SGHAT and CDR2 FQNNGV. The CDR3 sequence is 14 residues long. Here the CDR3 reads CASSPQTGYYGYTF. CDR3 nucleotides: TGTGCCAGCAGCCCACAGACAGGGTACTATGGCTACACCTTC.

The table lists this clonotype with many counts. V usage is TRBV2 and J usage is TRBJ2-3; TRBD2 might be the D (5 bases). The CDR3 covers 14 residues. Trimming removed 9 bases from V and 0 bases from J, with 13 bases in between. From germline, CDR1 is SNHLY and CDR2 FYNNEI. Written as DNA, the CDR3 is TGTGCCAGTGGAGGACGTTCTAGCACAGATACGCAGTATTTT. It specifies CASGGRSSTDTQYF.

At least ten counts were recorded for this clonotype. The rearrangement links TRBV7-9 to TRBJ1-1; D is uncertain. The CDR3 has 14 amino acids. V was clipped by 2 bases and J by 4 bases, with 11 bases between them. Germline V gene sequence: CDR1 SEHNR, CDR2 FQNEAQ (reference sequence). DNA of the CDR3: TGTGCCAGCAGCTTATATAGGGAGGCCACTGAAGCTTTCTTT. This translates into CASSLYREATEAFF.

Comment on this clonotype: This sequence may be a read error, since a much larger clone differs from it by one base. CDR3 amino acids: CASSGCTGGYTF. DNA of the CDR3: TGTGCCAGCTCCGGGTGCACAGGGGGCTACACCTTC. V and J are TRBV6-2 or TRBV6-3 and TRBJ1-2; weak D call: TRBD1 (6 bases). CDR1 and CDR2 from the germline V gene are MNHEY and SVGEGT. Deletions cut 8 bases from V and 8 bases from J, with 15 bases between. This CDR3 is built from 12 residues.

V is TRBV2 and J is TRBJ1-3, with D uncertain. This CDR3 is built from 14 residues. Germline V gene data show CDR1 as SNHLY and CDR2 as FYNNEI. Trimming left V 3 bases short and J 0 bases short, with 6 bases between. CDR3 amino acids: CASSDTNSGNTIYF. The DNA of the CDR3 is TGTGCCAGCAGTGACACAAACTCTGGAAACACCATATATTTT.

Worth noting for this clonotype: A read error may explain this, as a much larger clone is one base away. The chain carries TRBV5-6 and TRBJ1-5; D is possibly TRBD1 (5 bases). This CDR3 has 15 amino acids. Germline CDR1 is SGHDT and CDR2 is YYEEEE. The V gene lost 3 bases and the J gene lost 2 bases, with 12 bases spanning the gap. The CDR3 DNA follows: TGTGCCAGCAGCTCAGATCAGGGTGGCAATCAGCCCCAGCATTTT. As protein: CASSSDQGGNQPQHF.

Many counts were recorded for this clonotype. The CDR3 DNA reads as TGTGCCAGCCCCCCTCTTAGCGGGATATTCACAGATACGCAGTATTTT. Translation gives CASPPLSGIFTDTQYF. The chain couples TRBV28 to TRBJ2-3, with 8 bases matching TRBD2. J lost 2 bases, V lost 8 bases, and 12 bases had no gene match. From germline, CDR1 is MDHEN and CDR2 SYDVKM. The CDR3 totals 16 residues.

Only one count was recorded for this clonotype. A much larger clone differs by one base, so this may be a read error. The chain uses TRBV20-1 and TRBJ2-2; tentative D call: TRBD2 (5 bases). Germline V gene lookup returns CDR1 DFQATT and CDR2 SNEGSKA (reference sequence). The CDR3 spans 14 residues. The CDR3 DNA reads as TGCAGTGCTAGTAAAACCCTGAACACCGGGGAGCTGTCTTTT. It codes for CSASKTLNTGELSF.

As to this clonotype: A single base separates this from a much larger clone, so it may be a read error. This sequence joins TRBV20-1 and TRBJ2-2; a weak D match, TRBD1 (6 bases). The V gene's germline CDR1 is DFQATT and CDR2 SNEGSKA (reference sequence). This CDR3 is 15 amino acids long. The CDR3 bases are TGCAGTGCCCCGGGTGGGCCTGGGGGCACCGGGGAGCTGCTTTTT. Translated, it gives CSAPGGPGGTGELLF.